This is a list of T cell receptor beta chains from one sample in a study of memory CD4+ T cells and cytomegalovirus serostatus. TCRdb's copy holds only in-frame clones and misses some; the assay was immunoSEQ multiplex PCR. The sample lists roughly 67,000 clones; 60% to 85% were seen once. Sequencing input: memory CD4+ T cells from blood. These receptors all come from an adult in good health and CMV-seropositive. Each CDR3 is given with its conserved first and last residue. A D gene is named only where the DNA matches it firmly. The size of a clone is reported for some rows only, either as once, few or many, or as a class for expanded clones.

j_gene	abundance	v_gene	d_gene	CDR3nt	CDR3aa
TRBJ1-1	.	TRBV29-1	.	TGCAGCGTTGTGGAGGACGCCGTGGCGAACACTGAAGCTTTCTTT	CSVVEDAVANTEAFF
TRBJ2-7	few	TRBV7-8	.	TGTGCCAGCAGCCCCACACACGAGCAGTACTTC	CASSPTHEQYF
TRBJ1-2	.	TRBV5-1	.	TGCGCCAGCAGCTTGTCGTGGCAGGATGGCTACACCTTC	CASSLSWQDGYTF
TRBJ2-1	.	TRBV7-2	TRBD2	TGTGCCAGCAGCTCCGGGACTAGCGCATACAATGAGCAGTTCTTC	CASSSGTSAYNEQFF
TRBJ1-1	.	TRBV5-4	.	TGTGCCAGCAGCCCAACCCACAACACTGAAGCTTTCTTT	CASSPTHNTEAFF
TRBJ2-7	few	TRBV19	.	TGTGCCAGTAGTACCAGGGGCGGGAGCACTGGGCAGTACTTC	CASSTRGGSTGQYF
TRBJ2-7	.	TRBV9	.	TGTGCCAGCAGCCGGACCGATGGGGGGGCGCTGGGCTACGAGCAGTACTTC	CASSRTDGGALGYEQYF
TRBJ1-2	.	TRBV2	TRBD1	TGTGCCAGCAGAACGACAGGGAGGGGCTATGGCTACACCTTC	CASRTTGRGYGYTF
TRBJ2-2	once	TRBV5-1	.	TGCGCCAGCAGCTTTTGGGGACAGAACACCGGGGAGCTGTTTTTT	CASSFWGQNTGELFF
TRBJ2-3	.	TRBV25-1	.	TGTGCCAGCAGTGAATTATGGACAGACAACACAGATACGCAGTATTTT	CASSELWTDNTDTQYF
TRBJ1-2	.	TRBV5-1	TRBD1	TGCGCCAGCAGCACAGGACAGGGAGATGGCTACACCTTC	CASSTGQGDGYTF
TRBJ2-4	.	TRBV20-1	.	TGCAGTGCTGGGGTCCAGGTCATTCAGTACTTC	CSAGVQVIQYF
TRBJ2-1	.	TRBV15	.	TGTGCCACCAGCTTAAATCTAGCAGCTCGGTATGAGCAGTTCTTC	CATSLNLAARYEQFF
TRBJ1-1	.	TRBV20-1	.	TGCGAAACCACAGGTTACACTGAAGCTTTCTTT	CETTGYTEAFF
TRBJ1-5	.	TRBV5-1	.	TGCGCCAGCAGCTTGGGTCAGCCCCAGCATTTT	CASSLGQPQHF
TRBJ1-5	.	TRBV4-2	.	TGTGCCAGCAGCCAAGGCCGTAGCAATCAGCCCCAGCATTTT	CASSQGRSNQPQHF
TRBJ1-4	.	TRBV2	.	TGTGCCAGCAGTGAAACCCGAGGACCTAATGAAAAACTGTTTTTT	CASSETRGPNEKLFF
TRBJ2-1	.	TRBV5-8	TRBD2	TGTGCCAGCAGCCCGGGCGGGGGTTTGGTGCAGTTCTTC	CASSPGGGLVQFF
TRBJ1-2	.	TRBV7-2	.	TGTGCCAGCAGCGAAGGGGGGGGCGCGCAATATGGCTACACCTTC	CASSEGGGAQYGYTF
TRBJ2-5	.	TRBV4-1	.	TGCGCCAGCAGCCTCTTAGGGGGCCAAGAGACCCAGTACTTC	CASSLLGGQETQYF
TRBJ2-3	.	TRBV14	.	TGTGCCAGCAGCTCGCCCCCCGCGGGCCGCACAGATACGCAGTATTTT	CASSSPPAGRTDTQYF
TRBJ2-3	.	TRBV6-1	.	TGTGCCAGCAGTGAAGCCGGGGCGGCAGATACGCAGTATTTT	CASSEAGAADTQYF
TRBJ1-1	.	TRBV9	.	TGTGCCAGCAGCCCCAGGGGAGGGACGAACACTGAAGCTTTCTTT	CASSPRGGTNTEAFF
TRBJ2-3	.	TRBV4-2	TRBD2	TGTGCCAGCAGAACCGCTAGCGGTGCTAGCACAGATACGCAGTATTTT	CASRTASGASTDTQYF
TRBJ1-4	.	TRBV6-1	.	TGTGCCAGCAGGGATATTGCAACTAATGAAAAACTGTTTTTT	CASRDIATNEKLFF
TRBJ1-1	.	TRBV11-2	TRBD1	TGTGCCAGCAGCTCAACAGGGGTTGAAGCTTTCTTT	CASSSTGVEAFF
TRBJ1-1	.	TRBV7-3	TRBD1	TGTGCCAGCAGCTTAGAAGGGGGCGGAACTGAAGCTTTCTTT	CASSLEGGGTEAFF
TRBJ2-7	.	TRBV27	TRBD2	TGTGCCAGCAGCCCTATAGCGGGGGGGCCTTACGAGCAGTACTTC	CASSPIAGGPYEQYF
TRBJ2-3	.	TRBV29-1	TRBD2	TGCAGCGTTGTTTCACTAGCGGGGACCACAGATACGCAGTATTTT	CSVVSLAGTTDTQYF
TRBJ2-2	.	TRBV10-3	TRBD1	TGTGCCATCAGTGGAGGGGACAGGAGGGGCGGGGAGCTGTTTTTT	CAISGGDRRGGELFF
TRBJ2-6	few	TRBV6-4	.	TGTGCCAGCAGTGCTAGACAGGCGTTCTCTGGGGCCAACGTCCTGACTTTC	CASSARQAFSGANVLTF
TRBJ2-7	.	TRBV28	.	TGTGCCAGCAGTTTCTATACGGGCCTAAGATCCTACGAGCAGTACTTC	CASSFYTGLRSYEQYF
TRBJ2-2	.	TRBV18	.	TGTGCCAGCTCACCACAGGGGAACACCGGGGAGCTGTTTTTT	CASSPQGNTGELFF
TRBJ2-3	.	TRBV2	.	TGTGCCAGCGGACCTTCAGGGGATACGCAGTATTTT	CASGPSGDTQYF
TRBJ1-2	.	TRBV4-3	.	TGCGCCAGCAGCCAAGGGGGGACTTATGGCTACACCTTC	CASSQGGTYGYTF
TRBJ1-4	.	TRBV7-9	.	TGTGCCAGCAGCCCACAGGCACGAAAACTGTTTTTT	CASSPQARKLFF
TRBJ1-1	.	TRBV7-3	.	TGTGCCAGCAGCTTAAAGGCCAGGGACACTGAAGCTTTCTTT	CASSLKARDTEAFF
TRBJ1-4	few	TRBV2	.	TGTGCCAGCAGTGATAATCAGAATGAAAAACTGTTTTTT	CASSDNQNEKLFF
TRBJ2-7	.	TRBV7-9	.	TGTGCCAGCAGCCCGGCCTCGATCTACGAGCAGTACTTC	CASSPASIYEQYF
TRBJ2-3	.	TRBV6-4	TRBD2	TGTGCCAGCAGTGAAACAGCGGGAGCGTCTTCAGATACGCAGTATTTT	CASSETAGASSDTQYF
TRBJ2-7	.	TRBV6-1	TRBD1	TGTGCCAGCAGTCCACAGACAGGGGGCTCCTACGAGCAGTACTTC	CASSPQTGGSYEQYF
TRBJ2-7	.	TRBV7-8	TRBD1	TGTGCCAGCAGCTTAATACAGGGGGCTTACGAGCAGTACTTC	CASSLIQGAYEQYF
TRBJ2-7	.	TRBV4-3	TRBD2	TGCGCCAGCAGCCAAGGCCCTAGCGGGAGGTCCGAGCAGTACTTC	CASSQGPSGRSEQYF
TRBJ2-7	.	TRBV5-6	TRBD1	TGTGCCAGCTCCCCCGGGACAGTCTTCTACGAGCAGTACTTC	CASSPGTVFYEQYF
TRBJ2-5	.	TRBV29-1	.	TGCAGCGTTGAAGATGGGTGGGGGGCTGGGGAGACCCAGTACTTC	CSVEDGWGAGETQYF
TRBJ2-4	once	TRBV7-2	TRBD2	TGTGCCAGCAGCCTCGGGACTAGCGGGAGGGAAGCCAAAAACATTCAGTACTTC	CASSLGTSGREAKNIQYF
TRBJ2-5	.	TRBV27	.	TGTGCCAGCAGTTTGGACAGACAAGAGACCCAGTACTTC	CASSLDRQETQYF
TRBJ2-2	.	TRBV5-1	.	TGCGCCAGCAGCTCACCCACCATTAATACCGGGGAGCTGTTTTTT	CASSSPTINTGELFF
TRBJ2-1	.	TRBV2	TRBD1	TGTGCCAGCAGCGACGGACAGGCTGAGCAGTTCTTC	CASSDGQAEQFF
TRBJ2-1	.	TRBV21-1	.	TGTGCCAGCAGCATTAGCCGGGACAGGGAGGCCTACAATGAGCAGTTCTTC	CASSISRDREAYNEQFF
TRBJ2-2	few	TRBV10-3	.	TGTGCCATCGGGGGGGGCAGGACCGGGGAGCTGTTTTTT	CAIGGGRTGELFF
TRBJ1-5	.	TRBV6-1	.	TGTGCCAGCTTTTCCAGCCGGGATCAGCCCCAGCATTTT	CASFSSRDQPQHF
TRBJ1-6	few	TRBV4-1	TRBD1	TGCGCCAGCAGCCAAGAAGTGACAGGGGATTCACCCCTCCACTTT	CASSQEVTGDSPLHF
TRBJ1-6	.	TRBV25-1	.	TGTGCCAGCAGACTCAGGCCGGATTCACCCCTCCACTTT	CASRLRPDSPLHF
TRBJ1-1	.	TRBV5-1	.	TGCGCCAGCAGCTTGGAGCCGGAGCTTGAAGCTTTCTTT	CASSLEPELEAFF
TRBJ1-1	.	TRBV29-1	TRBD1	TGCAGCGCCGGGACAGAGGTGGACACTGAAGCTTTCTTT	CSAGTEVDTEAFF
TRBJ2-7	.	TRBV9	.	TGTGCCAGCAGCGGGGGGGACAGTCCCTACGAGCAGTACTTC	CASSGGDSPYEQYF
TRBJ2-2	.	TRBV5-1	TRBD1	TGCGCCAGCAGCTCGATTACAGGGGACCCAACCGGGGAGCTGTTTTTT	CASSSITGDPTGELFF
TRBJ2-5	.	TRBV7-2	.	TGTGCCAGCAGCTTGGGAGATACCTCAGAGACCCAGTACTTC	CASSLGDTSETQYF